Each of the 29 T cell receptor beta chains below was sequenced from the same sample in a study of beta chain features in type 1 diabetes. Study conclusions and caveats: Type 1 diabetes patients showed a moderate but significant shortening of TCRB CDR3s in all four CD4+ subsets.

These receptors lack a known antigen. Reverse transcription of all isolated RNA meant that expressed TCRB transcripts were sequenced. Here immunoSEQ multiplex PCR was the method, and the copy in TCRdb shows in-frame clones only, minus some. In the table there are 600,000 to 750,000 clones, 9.5% to 15% of which are singletons. The specimen was naive CD4+ T cells from blood. Receptors were obtained from a man aged 30-40 years with type 1 diabetes.

The chain is built from TRBV7-9 and TRBJ2-7; possibly TRBD1 or TRBD2 for D (5 bases each). The V and J ends lost 5 bases and 6 bases respectively, with 11 bases between them. This CDR3 region has 12 residues. The germline CDR1 and CDR2 sequences are SEHNR and FQNEAQ (reference sequence). CDR3: CASSLGTSEQYF. The CDR3 DNA reads TGTGCCAGCAGCCTGGGGACGTCCGAGCAGTACTTC.

This clone has more than one count but fewer than ten. V and J are TRBV30 and TRBJ1-5; D is perhaps TRBD1 (5 bases). CDR3 length equals 16 residues. The germline gives CDR1 GTSNPN, CDR2 SVGIG (reference sequence). V lost 2 bases, J lost 7 bases, and 21 bases lay in between. The DNA of the CDR3 is TGTGCCTGGAGTTCCGGGGGAGGAAGGGTAGGACAGCCCCAGCATTTT. Translation: CAWSSGGGRVGQPQHF.

V is TRBV28 and J is TRBJ2-1; 7 bases fit TRBD1. The germline V gene has CDR1 MDHEN and CDR2 SYDVKM. The trim removed 6 bases at V and 5 bases at J, leaving 7 bases unmatched. The CDR3 sequence is 14 residues long. CDR3: CASRTGQLNNEQFF. The CDR3 DNA is TGTGCCAGCAGGACGGGACAGCTAAACAATGAGCAGTTCTTC.

This clone was picked up a small number of times. V usage is TRBV7-2 and J usage is TRBJ2-6; no reliable D call. CDR3 length: 15 residues. Germline CDR1 and CDR2: SGHTA and FQGNSA. V was trimmed by 5 bases and J by 2 bases, leaving 10 bases between them. For the CDR3, the DNA is TGTGCCAGCAGCCCCCGGCCGGCTGGGGCCAACGTCCTGACTTTC. Amino acids: CASSPRPAGANVLTF.

V usage is TRBV9 and J usage is TRBJ1-1, with a tentative D call TRBD1 (6 bases). Trimming stripped 6 bases from V and 4 bases from J, with 16 bases between. From germline, CDR1 is SGDLS and CDR2 YYNGEE. The CDR3 covers 14 residues. This CDR3 is CASTRGRGGTEAFF. Here the CDR3 DNA reads TGTGCCAGCACCCGCGGCAGGGGTGGCACTGAAGCTTTCTTT. The entire variable domain, with the rest obtained from reference TRBV9 and TRBJ1-1, is as follows: DSGVTQTPKHLITATGQRVTLRCSPRSGDLSVYWYQQSLDQGLQFLIQYYNGEERAKGNILERFSAQQFPDLHSELNLSSLELGDSALYFCASTRGRGGTEAFFGQGTRLTVV.

The V gene is TRBV7-9, the J gene TRBJ1-3, with D possibly TRBD1 on 6 matching bases. The CDR3 length is 15 residues. Deletions cut 5 bases from V and 2 bases from J, with 13 bases between. Per germline, CDR1 SEHNR and CDR2 FQNEAQ (reference sequence). CDR3 loop: CASSPTGFPGNTIYF. The CDR3 nucleotides read TGTGCCAGCAGCCCCACAGGGTTCCCTGGAAACACCATATATTTT. The full variable domain, in which reference TRBV7-9 and TRBJ1-3 provide the parts outside the CDR3, is DTGVSQNPRHKITKRGQNVTFRCDPISEHNRLYWYRQTLGQGPEFLTYFQNEAQLEKSRLLSDRFSAERPKGSFSTLEIQRTEQGDSAMYLCASSPTGFPGNTIYFGEGSWLTVV.

The chain combines TRBV4-1 with TRBJ2-2; D is uncertain. The germline gives CDR1 MGHRA, CDR2 YSYEKL. V was cut by 0 bases and J by 2 bases, with 13 bases left in between. The CDR3 has 17 amino acids. Written as DNA, the CDR3 is TGCGCCAGCAGCCAAGATTTTGAACAGTTTAACACCGGGGAGCTGTTTTTT. Translating gives CASSQDFEQFNTGELFF.

As for this clone: Other DNA sequences in this specimen translate into the identical CDR3. The genes are TRBV9 and TRBJ2-5; D uncertain. Germline CDR1 SGDLS, CDR2 YYNGEE. Deletions cut 1 base from V and 1 base from J, with 11 bases between. This CDR3 has 15 amino acids. The CDR3 reads CASSVSPGSQETQYF. DNA for the CDR3: TGTGCCAGCAGCGTATCCCCGGGCAGCCAAGAGACCCAGTACTTC. Full variable domain (remainder filled in from reference TRBV9 and TRBJ2-5): DSGVTQTPKHLITATGQRVTLRCSPRSGDLSVYWYQQSLDQGLQFLIQYYNGEERAKGNILERFSAQQFPDLHSELNLSSLELGDSALYFCASSVSPGSQETQYFGPGTRLLVL.

Only a few counts were recorded for this clone. V gene TRBV23-1 combines with J gene TRBJ1-5, with 8 bases aligning to TRBD1. TRBV23-1 has ORF status, its function being uncertain. The length of the CDR3 is 16 residues. V lost 2 bases and J lost 5; bases outside the gene matches: 8. The CDR3 DNA is TGCGCCAGCAGTCAAAGGACAGGGTGTAAGGATCAGCCCCAGCATTTT. This codes for CASSQRTGCKDQPQHF.

This chain connects TRBV5-1 to TRBJ2-1; 10 bases map to TRBD1. After removal of 4 bases from V and 3 bases from J, the junction contained 4 bases not matched to a gene. This CDR3 spans 15 amino acids. Germline V gene sequence: CDR1 SGHRS, CDR2 YFSETQ. CDR3 sequence reads: CASSGWTGGYNEQFF. The CDR3 DNA follows: TGCGCCAGCAGCGGGTGGACAGGGGGCTACAATGAGCAGTTCTTC.

This clone was detected only a few times. The chain couples TRBV6-6 to TRBJ1-6; D gene unclear. There are 14 residues in the CDR3. Germline CDR1 reads MNHNY; CDR2 reads SVGAGI (reference sequence). V lost 6 bases, J lost 14 bases, and 20 bases lay in between. The CDR3 loop reads CASRNGGSESTLHF. CDR3 sequence (DNA): TGTGCCAGCAGAAACGGAGGGAGTGAATCCACCCTCCACTTT.

This clone was observed a handful of times. The V and J genes are TRBV10-3 and TRBJ2-6; possibly TRBD1 for D (5 bases). The germline gives CDR1 ENHRY, CDR2 SYGVKD. The CDR3 loop spans 18 amino acids. V was trimmed by 0 bases and J by 0 bases, leaving 12 bases between them. The CDR3 nucleotides read TGTGCCATCAGTGAGTCTATCCTAAGGGGCTCTGGGGCCAACGTCCTGACTTTC. It codes for CAISESILRGSGANVLTF.

The table lists this clone with a few counts. The chain has TRBV7-2 and TRBJ2-2; D might be TRBD2 (6 bases). Trimming took 8 bases from V and 0 from J, leaving 13 bases between them. The CDR3 length is 15 residues. CDR1 is SGHTA and CDR2 is FQGNSA in the germline V gene. CDR3: CASGFGGPNTGELFF. The DNA of the CDR3 is TGTGCCAGCGGTTTCGGGGGACCGAACACCGGGGAGCTGTTTTTT.

This clone has a handful of counts. The rearrangement joins TRBV11-2 to TRBJ2-3; 14 nucleotides agree with TRBD2. Trimming removed 4 bases from V and 4 bases from J; junction bases left unmatched: 4. Germline CDR1 and CDR2: SGHAT and FQNNGV. This CDR3 comprises 16 residues. CDR3 in amino acids: CASSSGTSGGPDTQYF. Written as DNA, the CDR3 is TGTGCCAGCAGCTCCGGGACTAGCGGGGGCCCAGATACGCAGTATTTT.

This clone has a handful of counts. J is TRBJ2-3 and V is TRBV9; 7 bases match TRBD2. The CDR3 has 16 residues. The germline V gene encodes CDR1 SGDLS and CDR2 YYNGEE. V was clipped by 3 bases and J by 5 bases; unmatched bases: 12. CDR3 sequence reads: CASSGLRAGTRDTQYF. CDR3 nucleotides: TGTGCCAGCAGCGGGCTGCGAGCGGGGACCAGAGATACGCAGTATTTT.

This clone was seen a handful of times. CDR3 sequence reads: CASSLVMDSTPFPLHF. The CDR3 DNA reads as TGTGCCAGCAGCTTAGTTATGGACAGCACCCCTTTCCCCCTCCACTTT. The chain carries TRBV7-9 and TRBJ1-6, with a weak D call TRBD1 (6 bases). The CDR3 is 16 amino acids. The germline V and J ends were trimmed by 1 base and 13 bases, with 20 bases remaining between them. Germline values: CDR1 SEHNR, CDR2 FQNEAQ (reference sequence).

This clone came up a few times. In DNA form, the CDR3 reads TGTGCCAGCAGCTCAGTCATTGACGGCTATAATTCACCCCTCCACTTT. Its protein product is CASSSVIDGYNSPLHF. The genes are TRBV5-6 and TRBJ1-6; the D is unclear. The CDR3 is made up of 16 amino acids. Trimming cost V 3 bases and J 3 bases, with 13 bases left between them. The germline V gene encodes CDR1 SGHDT and CDR2 YYEEEE. The whole variable domain, remainder taken from reference TRBV5-6 and TRBJ1-6, is DAGVTQSPTHLIKTRGQQVTLRCSPKSGHDTVSWYQQALGQGPQFIFQYYEEEERQRGNFPDRFSGHQFPNYSSELNVNALLLGDSALYLCASSSVIDGYNSPLHFGNGTRLTVT.

This clone was recorded a few times. The genes are TRBV19 and TRBJ2-7; TRBD1 matches 7 bases. V lost 6 bases, J lost 2 bases, and 10 bases stayed unmatched. In germline, CDR1 is LNHDA, CDR2 SQIVND (reference sequence). The CDR3 has 15 residues. CDR3 coding DNA: TGTGCCAGTAGCCGATCCCGGGACAGAACCTACGAGCAGTACTTC. This gives the protein CASSRSRDRTYEQYF.

This clone has just a few counts. The rearrangement joins TRBV2 to TRBJ1-2; no firm D call. Trimming left V 0 bases short and J 8 bases short, with 7 bases between. The length of the CDR3 is 12 residues. CDR1 is SNHLY and CDR2 is FYNNEI in the germline V gene. The CDR3 spells CASSEALLGYTF. The CDR3 DNA sequence: TGTGCCAGCAGTGAAGCGCTTTTGGGCTACACCTTC.

This clone was detected a few times. This chain uses TRBV4-2 with TRBJ1-5, with 9 bases identical to TRBD1. Germline CDR1 LGHNA, CDR2 YNFKEQ. V gave up 5 bases and J gave up 1 base; unmatched junction bases: 3. CDR3 length: 15 residues. CDR3 coding DNA: TGTGCCAGCAGCGCGGGACAGGGAAGCAATCAGCCCCAGCATTTT. Translation gives CASSAGQGSNQPQHF.

The chain carries TRBV21-1 and TRBJ1-2; TRBD1 was called by the table and not checked on the DNA. TRBV21-1 is flagged as a pseudogene. The CDR3 spans 12 residues. The CDR3 DNA reads as TGTGCCAGCAGCAACCAGGGCAATGGCTACACCTTC. Translation: CASSNQGNGYTF.

This clone appeared a few times. The J gene is TRBJ2-7, the V gene TRBV14, with D perhaps matching TRBD1 (5 bases). Deletions cut 1 base from V and 4 bases from J, with 11 bases between. Per the germline V gene, CDR1 is SGHDN and CDR2 is FVKESK. The CDR3 is made up of 14 amino acids. The CDR3 DNA follows: TGTGCCAGCAGCCAAGGCCCAGGGATATACGAGCAGTACTTC. Residues: CASSQGPGIYEQYF.

V usage is TRBV7-9 and J usage is TRBJ2-5; 7 bases line up with TRBD1. CDR1 SEHNR and CDR2 FQNEAQ come from the germline V gene (reference sequence). Trimming took 3 bases from V and 3 from J; bases not matched to a gene: 4. The CDR3 totals 14 residues. CDR3 bases: TGTGCCAGCAGCTTGTTAGGGGGCGAAGAGACCCAGTACTTC. Its protein is CASSLLGGEETQYF.

This sequence joins TRBV5-8 and TRBJ1-2; a weak D match, TRBD1 (5 bases). V was cut by 7 bases and J by 4 bases, with 14 bases left in between. CDR1 and CDR2 (germline): SGHTS, YDEGEE. The CDR3 runs to 13 residues. The CDR3 here is CASGSGRTYGYTF. The CDR3 region has the DNA TGTGCCAGCGGATCGGGACGGACCTATGGCTACACCTTC.

This clone was seen only a few times. This chain links TRBV2 with TRBJ1-2, with D possibly TRBD1 on 6 matching bases. This CDR3 is 14 amino acids long. Germline CDR1 and CDR2: SNHLY and FYNNEI. Trimming cost V 2 bases and J 6 bases, with 13 bases left between them. The CDR3 region is CASSERGTLDGYTF. The CDR3 DNA follows: TGTGCCAGCAGTGAAAGGGGGACACTAGATGGCTACACCTTC.

V is TRBV27 and J is TRBJ2-7; D possibly corresponds to TRBD1 (6 bases). The CDR3 sequence is 15 residues long. The ends were cut back, 4 bases at V and 0 bases at J, with 13 bases in the middle. Germline CDR1 and CDR2: MNHEY and SMNVEV (reference sequence). The CDR3 sequence is CASSSFGQPSYEQYF. The CDR3 region has the DNA TGTGCCAGCAGTTCATTCGGACAGCCCTCCTACGAGCAGTACTTC.

The CDR3 sequence is CASSVSRTSTGELFF. In DNA form, the CDR3 reads TGTGCCAGCAGCGTAAGCAGGACCTCCACCGGGGAGCTGTTTTTT. The chain has TRBV9 and TRBJ2-2; D is unclear. The CDR3 contains 15 residues. V was clipped by 1 base and J by 4 bases, with 11 bases between them. The germline CDR1 and CDR2 sequences are SGDLS and YYNGEE.

The chain uses TRBV5-1 and TRBJ1-6; tentatively, D is TRBD1 (5 bases). V gave up 0 bases and J gave up 10 bases, with 20 bases separating them. Germline lookup yields CDR1 SGHRS and CDR2 YFSETQ. The CDR3 loop spans 17 amino acids. In nucleotides, the CDR3 is TGCGCCAGCAGCTTGGGAATAGCCGCGACAGAACGATCACCCCTCCACTTT. Translating gives CASSLGIAATERSPLHF. The full variable domain, its missing parts supplied by reference TRBV5-1 and TRBJ1-6, is KAGVTQTPRYLIKTRGQQVTLSCSPISGHRSVSWYQQTPGQGLQFLFEYFSETQRNKGNFPGRFSGRQFSNSRSEMNVSTLELGDSALYLCASSLGIAATERSPLHFGNGTRLTVT.

In the case of this clone: The sample contains more than one DNA sequence encoding this CDR3. The chain is built from TRBV11-1 and TRBJ2-1; D gene unclear. V was cut by 3 bases and J by 0 bases, with 3 bases left in between. Germline V gives CDR1 SGHAT, CDR2 FQDESV (reference sequence). CDR3 length: 13 amino acids. The CDR3 spells CASSLASYNEQFF. CDR3 sequence (DNA): TGTGCCAGCAGCTTGGCCTCCTACAATGAGCAGTTCTTC.